The source of this T cell receptor (beta chain) is a study of OX40 agonist ivuxolimab in advanced cancers. For the wider study: Ivuxolimab was a fully human IgG2 agonistic monoclonal antibody targeting the costimulatory receptor OX40 (CD134). Intravenous ivuxolimab was administered to patients every 2 weeks at six dose levels: 0.01, 0.1, 0.3, 1.5, 3 and 10 mg/kg. Among the approximately 50 dose-escalation patients, approximately 20 had hepatocellular carcinoma, roughly 15 melanoma, 9 renal cell carcinoma and 9 head and neck cancer. In the dose-escalation cohort, 82.7% of patients were male, and the mean age was 60 years with a range of roughly 20 to 80. Prior anti-PD-1, anti-PD-L1 or anti-CTLA-4 therapy was permitted, and checkpoint inhibitors had been received by 30% to 40% of dose-escalation patients. Partial responses were achieved by three dose-escalation patients, of whom one had hepatocellular carcinoma and two had cutaneous melanoma. The purpose of peripheral TCRbeta sequencing was to test whether ivuxolimab changed TCR sequence diversity and led to clonal T-cell expansion. The paper describes the monotherapy dose-escalation part (N = 52 patients) of the phase I trial of ivuxolimab. Beyond this particular receptor, the publication reports: In the 0.1-3.0 mg/kg groups, partial responders had among the lowest normalized peripheral clonal expansion, particularly in CD8+ T cells. At doses from 0.1 to 3.0 mg/kg, clonal expansion was seen in both CD4+ and CD8+ blood T cells between baseline and week 6. After ivuxolimab, more expanded clones were found on average in CD8+ T cells than in CD4+ T cells. Low levels of normalized T-cell clonal expansion were also seen in some patients who did not respond. The antigen specificity of the clonally expanded peripheral T cells was not determined.

Regarding this clone: Which antigen it targets is not known. No much larger clone is present one base from it, and per-base qualities are unavailable.

To sequence the TCRbeta CDR3 region, genomic DNA was isolated from the sorted cells. TCRbeta CDR3 regions were sequenced using the immunoSEQ Assay. TCRdb retrieved this table from immuneACCESS and kept in-frame rearrangements only. Not all clones are present; in checked studies, unresolved V genes account for under half, and no reason is known for the remainder. The sample records roughly 67,000 clones, around 86% of which are singletons. The ten largest clones take up under 0.5% of the sample. The germline V gene encodes CDR1 LNHDA and CDR2 SQIVND (reference sequence). Counted from cysteine to phenylalanine, this CDR3 has 15 amino acids. Of the read, only the CDR3 DNA is kept; its 45 bases are in frame from base 1. V is cut back by 6 bases and J by 4 bases, with 9 bases in the junction unmatched. The trial excluded patients who had a history of autoimmune disease or who were on systemic immunosuppression. Peripheral blood for TCR sequencing was collected from all dose cohorts at baseline, on cycle 4 day 1, and on cycle 7 day 1. Samples came from an open-label, multicenter, first-in-human phase I dose-escalation trial of ivuxolimab. Adults with locally advanced or metastatic melanoma, renal cell carcinoma, hepatocellular carcinoma or head and neck squamous cell carcinoma were enrolled in the trial. Before TCR sequencing, CD4+ T cells and CD8+ T cells from peripheral blood were sorted into separate populations.

This specimen was CD4+ or CD8+ T cells sorted from blood, taken in a trial of the OX40 agonist ivuxolimab. The receptor was derived from an adult with an advanced solid tumor such as melanoma, head and neck, liver or kidney cancer. Rearrangement joined TRBV19 to TRBJ1-2; 9 nucleotides in the junction match TRBD1. CDR3 reads: CASSLPGQGSYGYTF. DNA sequence: TGTGCCAGTAGCCTCCCCGGACAGGGGTCCTATGGCTACACCTTC.